This is a list of T cell receptor beta chains from one sample in a study of T cell responses to AZD1222 COVID-19 vaccine. Assay: immunoSEQ multiplex PCR; the TCRdb copy retains only in-frame clones and omits some. The sample includes 110,000 to 150,000 clones, 70% to 90% of them seen just once. The input for sequencing was peripheral blood, taken on day 0 of AZD1222 vaccination. The receptors shown here come from an adult in good health. Both conserved end residues are part of each CDR3. The D gene is left open where the match is weak. Clone size is given for some rows only: seen once, a few or many times, or a class if the clone is expanded.

v_call,j_call,d_call,clone_size,cdr3_nt,cdr3_aa
TRBV5-1,TRBJ1-2,TRBD1,.,TGCGCCAGCACCCCGACAGGGGGCGCGAGGGAAGGCTACACCTTC,CASTPTGGAREGYTF
TRBV7-3,TRBJ2-2,TRBD1,once,TGTGCCAGCAGTCGGACAGGGGGCAACACCGGGGAGCTGTTTTTT,CASSRTGGNTGELFF
TRBV11-2,TRBJ1-2,.,.,TGTGCCAGCAGCTTAGGCGGGGCCAGAAACTATGGCTACACCTTC,CASSLGGARNYGYTF
TRBV19,TRBJ1-5,.,.,TGTGCCAGTAGCCGCGCCACTAATCAGCCCCAGCATTTT,CASSRATNQPQHF
TRBV6-2/TRBV6-3,TRBJ2-7,.,once,TGTGCCAGCAGTTACGGGCCGGAGCCTCGCGAGCAGTACTTC,CASSYGPEPREQYF
TRBV6-5,TRBJ1-1,.,.,TGTGCCAGCAGGGTAAGATCAAGCACTGAAGCTTTCTTT,CASRVRSSTEAFF
TRBV7-2,TRBJ1-1,.,.,TGTGCCAGCAGCATCCAGAGGGGGAACACTGAAGCTTTCTTT,CASSIQRGNTEAFF
TRBV3-1/TRBV3-2,TRBJ2-3,.,.,TGTGCCAGCAGCCCTAGATCAGATACGCAGTATTTT,CASSPRSDTQYF
TRBV3-1/TRBV3-2,TRBJ1-6,TRBD1,.,TGTGCCAGCAGACGGGGACAGGATAATTCACCCCTCCACTTT,CASRRGQDNSPLHF
TRBV6-5,TRBJ1-1,.,.,TGTGCCAGCAGTTACGGCGGAAGTCGCACTGAAGCTTTCTTT,CASSYGGSRTEAFF
TRBV6-5,TRBJ2-3,.,.,TGTGCCAGCAGTCCTAGGGGATTGGGCACAGATACGCAGTATTTT,CASSPRGLGTDTQYF
TRBV29-1,TRBJ2-1,.,once,TGCAGCGTTGAAGATTTAGGGAACTTTGGCTCCTACAATGAGCAGTTCTTC,CSVEDLGNFGSYNEQFF
TRBV11-3,TRBJ2-1,TRBD2,.,TGTGCCAGCAGCCCAAGTCGGGGGGTATACAATGAGCAGTTCTTC,CASSPSRGVYNEQFF